These 3 T cell receptor beta chains share one sample of origin, sequenced in a study of immune evolution from preneoplasia to lung adenocarcinoma. Here immunoSEQ multiplex PCR was the method, and the copy in TCRdb shows in-frame clones only, minus some. Of 850 to 1,400 clones in the sample, over 80% were seen once. The sequenced sample was FFPE atypical adenomatous hyperplasia tissue from the lung. Regarding subset: atypical adenomatous hyperplasia (AAH), lung preneoplasia. All receptors derive from a person between 65 and 79 years old with lung adenocarcinoma.

As to this clone: One junction end does not reproduce the germline sequence, and a read error may be involved. The rearrangement uses TRBV5-1 and TRBJ1-2; weak D call: TRBD1 (6 bases). The germline V gene encodes CDR1 SGHRS and CDR2 YFSETQ. The CDR3 covers 14 residues. CDR3 in amino acids: CASSSDSNFYGYTF. The CDR3 DNA follows: TGCGCCAGCAGCTCGGACAGCAACTTCTATGGCTATACCTTC.

This clone was seen a handful of times. The CDR3 here is CAWSLRGSGNTIYF. CDR3 nucleotide sequence: TGTGCCTGGAGTCTTAGGGGCTCTGGAAACACCATATATTTT. The chain combines TRBV30 with TRBJ1-3; TRBD1 might be the D (5 bases). The CDR3 covers 14 residues. Per germline, CDR1 GTSNPN and CDR2 SVGIG (reference sequence). Trimming removed 2 bases from V and 0 bases from J, with 8 bases in between.

The chain joins TRBV11-3 to TRBJ1-1; D call uncertain. The CDR3 spans 13 residues. Germline V gene sequence: CDR1 SGHNT, CDR2 YENEEA. With 5 bases removed from V and 0 bases from J, the gap between germline ends came to 7 bases. The CDR3 DNA reads TGTGCCAGCAGCGATCGACTGAACACTGAAGCTTTCTTT. Translated: CASSDRLNTEAFF.